These T cell receptor beta chains were read from a single sample in a study of T cells in localized non-small cell lung cancer. TCRdb's copy holds only in-frame clones and misses some; the assay was immunoSEQ multiplex PCR. Here the sample spans fewer than 35,000 clones, about nine tenths being singletons. The material was peripheral blood, obtained before any cancer treatment. These receptors were taken from a man aged 35-75 years with stage I lung adenocarcinoma. Both conserved end residues are part of each CDR3. A D gene is named only where the DNA matches it firmly. Size values are once, few and many counts, or a class for expanded clones, and some rows have none.

J	V	D	size	CDR3	DNA
TRBJ1-2	TRBV4-1	-	-	CASSQVGANYGYTF	TGCGCCAGCAGCCAAGTTGGGGCCAACTATGGCTACACCTTC
TRBJ1-1	TRBV18	-	-	CASSRKEGNTEAFF	TGTGCCAGCTCGCGAAAAGAGGGGAACACTGAAGCTTTCTTT
TRBJ1-2	TRBV6-5	-	-	CASRMNGYTF	TGTGCCAGCAGGATGAATGGCTACACCTTC
TRBJ1-2	TRBV10-3	-	-	CAVTSGAHGYTF	TGTGCCGTTACGTCGGGGGCGCATGGCTACACCTTC
TRBJ1-5	TRBV6-1	-	-	CASRPGRSHQPQHF	TGTGCCAGCAGACCCGGACGGAGCCATCAGCCCCAGCATTTT
TRBJ2-7	TRBV10-3	-	-	CAISQGENYEQYF	TGTGCCATCAGTCAAGGGGAGAACTACGAGCAGTACTTC
TRBJ2-7	TRBV6-5	TRBD1	-	CASSSGQGVVYEQYF	TGTGCCAGCAGCTCAGGACAGGGGGTCGTGTACGAGCAGTACTTC
TRBJ2-7	TRBV5-1	-	once	CASSLGSSYEQYF	TGCGCCAGCAGCTTGGGCAGCTCCTACGAGCAGTACTTC
TRBJ2-2	TRBV5-1	-	-	CASSLKIGTGELFF	TGCGCCAGCAGCTTGAAGATAGGGACCGGGGAGCTGTTTTTT
TRBJ2-4	TRBV10-3	TRBD1	-	CAISDLGTGAKNIQYF	TGTGCCATCAGTGATCTGGGGACAGGGGCCAAAAACATTCAGTACTTC
TRBJ2-7	TRBV5-4	-	-	CASSLDLTSEQYF	TGTGCCAGCAGCCTAGACCTTACGAGCGAGCAGTACTTC
TRBJ1-5	TRBV10-3	-	-	CAISENSNQPQHF	TGTGCCATCAGTGAGAACAGCAATCAGCCCCAGCATTTT
TRBJ1-5	TRBV2	-	-	CASNAGYSQPQHF	TGTGCCAGCAATGCAGGCTATAGTCAGCCCCAGCATTTT
TRBJ2-3	TRBV5-8	TRBD2	-	CASSFGTSGIDTQYF	TGTGCCAGCAGCTTTGGGACTAGCGGAATCGATACGCAGTATTTT
TRBJ2-2	TRBV4-2	-	-	CASSQASQGGPGELFF	TGTGCCAGCAGCCAGGCTAGCCAAGGGGGGCCCGGGGAGCTGTTTTTT
TRBJ2-1	TRBV19	-	-	CASSIDLYNEQFF	TGTGCCAGTAGTATAGATCTCTACAATGAGCAGTTCTTC
TRBJ1-5	TRBV18	-	-	CASSPGISGNQPQHF	TGTGCCAGCTCACCAGGAATAAGCGGTAATCAGCCCCAGCATTTT
TRBJ1-3	TRBV11-2	-	-	CASSLLSTGGNTIYF	TGTGCCAGCAGCTTACTCTCAACAGGGGGAAACACCATATATTTT
TRBJ2-3	TRBV5-1	TRBD2	-	CASSRTSGGDTQYF	TGCGCCAGCAGCCGGACTAGCGGGGGGGATACGCAGTATTTT
TRBJ1-3	TRBV18	-	-	CASSPGTQSRNTIYF	TGTGCCAGCTCACCGGGGACCCAAAGTAGAAACACCATATATTTT
TRBJ2-3	TRBV18	-	-	CASSLSGRLPPGDTQYF	TGTGCCAGCTCACTATCGGGACGGCTTCCCCCGGGGGATACGCAGTATTTT
TRBJ1-5	TRBV19	-	-	CASSPLDQPQHF	TGTGCCAGTAGTCCGTTGGATCAGCCCCAGCATTTT
TRBJ2-1	TRBV2	TRBD2	few	CASSERGSGGDEQFF	TGTGCCAGCAGTGAAAGAGGCAGCGGGGGGGATGAGCAGTTCTTC
TRBJ1-2	TRBV4-1	-	few	CASSQDWGSGYTF	TGCGCCAGCAGCCAAGATTGGGGGAGTGGCTACACCTTC
TRBJ2-5	TRBV11-2	TRBD1	-	CASSLGSGTEQETQYF	TGTGCCAGCAGCTTAGGGTCCGGGACAGAACAAGAGACCCAGTACTTC
TRBJ1-1	TRBV18	TRBD1	-	CASSLGQGGWNTEAFF	TGTGCCAGCTCACTGGGACAGGGAGGATGGAACACTGAAGCTTTCTTT
TRBJ1-4	TRBV18	TRBD1	-	CASSLNEGQGYEKLFF	TGTGCCAGCTCTTTAAACGAAGGACAGGGATATGAAAAACTGTTTTTT
TRBJ2-7	TRBV4-2	-	-	CASSQDEGGHSPYEQYF	TGTGCCAGCAGCCAAGACGAGGGGGGGCATTCGCCCTACGAGCAGTACTTC
TRBJ2-5	TRBV18	-	-	CASSPPNEQETQYF	TGTGCCAGCTCACCACCGAACGAACAAGAGACCCAGTACTTC
TRBJ1-3	TRBV5-1	-	-	CASSRPTDSGNTIYF	TGCGCCAGCAGCCGACCGACAGACTCTGGAAACACCATATATTTT
TRBJ1-3	TRBV4-1	-	-	CASSQDSGIFSGNTIYF	TGCGCCAGCAGCCAAGATTCAGGAATCTTCTCTGGAAACACCATATATTTT
TRBJ2-1	TRBV2	TRBD2	-	CASKDSGAYNEQFF	TGTGCCAGCAAGGATAGCGGGGCTTACAATGAGCAGTTCTTC
TRBJ2-5	TRBV6-5	-	few	CASSPSGTETQYF	TGTGCCAGCAGCCCCTCGGGAACGGAGACCCAGTACTTC
TRBJ1-5	TRBV19	-	-	CASKFGNQPQHF	TGTGCCAGTAAGTTCGGCAATCAGCCCCAGCATTTT
TRBJ1-1	TRBV6-5	TRBD1	-	CASTRTGAGTEAFF	TGTGCCAGCACCCGGACAGGGGCAGGCACTGAAGCTTTCTTT
TRBJ1-3	TRBV19	-	once	CASSIRDLTSGNTIYF	TGTGCCAGTAGCATCAGGGACCTAACCTCTGGAAACACCATATATTTT